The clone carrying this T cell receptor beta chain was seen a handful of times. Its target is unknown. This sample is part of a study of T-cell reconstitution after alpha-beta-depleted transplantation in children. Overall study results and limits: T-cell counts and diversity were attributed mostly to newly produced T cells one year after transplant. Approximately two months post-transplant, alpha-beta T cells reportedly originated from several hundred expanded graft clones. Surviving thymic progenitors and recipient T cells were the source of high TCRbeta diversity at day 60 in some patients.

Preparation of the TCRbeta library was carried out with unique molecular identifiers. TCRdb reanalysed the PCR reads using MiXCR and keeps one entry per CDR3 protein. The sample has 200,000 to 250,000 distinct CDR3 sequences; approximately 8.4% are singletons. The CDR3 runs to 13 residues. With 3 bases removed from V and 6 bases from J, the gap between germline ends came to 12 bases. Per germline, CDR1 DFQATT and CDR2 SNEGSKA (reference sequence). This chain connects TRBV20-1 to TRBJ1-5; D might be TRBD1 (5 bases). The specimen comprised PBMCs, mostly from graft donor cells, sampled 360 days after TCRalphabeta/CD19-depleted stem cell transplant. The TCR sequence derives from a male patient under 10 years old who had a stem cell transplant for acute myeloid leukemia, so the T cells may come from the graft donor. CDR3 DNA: TGCAGTGCTAGGCACGGCGGGGGTCAGCCCCAGCATTTT. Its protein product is CSARHGGGQPQHF.